The T cell receptor beta chain under discussion was sequenced for a study of blood T cell repertoires in COVID-19. As for the study in general: PBMCs, B-cell-depleted T cells, or T cells provided the cDNA or gDNA that made up the material.

Germline CDR1 and CDR2: LNHDA and SQIVND (reference sequence). V shed 3 bases and J 7 bases; nucleotides not matched to a gene: 7. The CDR3 runs to 15 residues. In terms of age and location, participants ranged from roughly 18 to 89 years and lived in under 30 US areas. Among Cohort 3 donors, those recovered had two negative PCRs, clearance, or symptom resolution. In the authors' workflow: Researchers report that nucleated cell counts were estimated from reference gene primer amplification. Method: immunoSEQ multiplex PCR; TCRdb's copy keeps in-frame clones and lacks some. D and trimming were read from the DNA, whereas the V and J calls and clone size are those reported in that table. Of 490,000 or so clones listed, 80% to 90% are singletons.

The receptor was isolated from a woman in her fifties or sixties who had recovered from COVID-19. Material: PBMCs or T cells enriched from blood (not recorded which). The chain links TRBV19 to TRBJ2-1; TRBD1 matches 9 bases. The CDR3 sequence: CASSILGTGRNEQFF. CDR3 nucleotide sequence: TGTGCCAGTAGTATTCTAGGGACAGGGCGGAATGAGCAGTTCTTC.